Sequencing of this T cell receptor beta chain was carried out in a study of identical twins. Template switching introduced a universal primer site, and the cDNA bore unique molecular identifiers. TCRdb independently ran MiXCR on the 5' RACE reads; one entry per CDR3 protein. The sample holds approximately 620,000 distinct CDR3 sequences, 8.6% seen once. This clonotype was seen ten or more times. These same records also appear under a second study, on yellow fever vaccine responses in identical twins.

The receptor's source is a young woman in good health. The sample was PBMCs.

In nucleotides, the CDR3 is TGTGCCAGCAGCCCTCGCACGGGGGGCAGTGGCACAGATACGCAGTATTTT. Its translation is CASSPRTGGSGTDTQYF. The chain couples TRBV9 to TRBJ2-3, with D tentatively TRBD2 (7 bases). Trimming took off 4 bases at V and 1 base at J, with 19 bases between the two ends. The CDR3 runs 17 residues. Germline V gene sequence: CDR1 SGDLS, CDR2 YYNGEE.